Detailed here is one T cell receptor beta chain. This clone was seen a handful of times. No antigen is known for it. No base-level quality is on record; no much larger clone is a single base apart. The trial excluded patients who had a history of autoimmune disease or were on systemic immunosuppression. Peripheral blood for TCR sequencing was drawn from every dose cohort at baseline, at cycle 4 day 1 and at cycle 7 day 1. The samples were drawn from a first-in-human, open-label, multicenter phase I dose-escalation trial of ivuxolimab. The trial enrolled adults with locally advanced or metastatic head and neck squamous cell, hepatocellular, melanoma or renal cell carcinoma. Before TCR sequencing, CD4+ T cells and CD8+ T cells were sorted from peripheral blood as separate populations. For sequencing of the TCRbeta CDR3 region, genomic DNA was extracted from the sorted cells. The immunoSEQ Assay was used to sequence the TCRbeta CDR3 regions. TCRdb limited this immuneACCESS table to in-frame rearrangements with V and J called. A share of clones is missing; checked studies link under half to unresolved V genes, and the rest is unexplained. Counted in this sample were about 70,000 clones; approximately 81% of them appeared once. The top ten clonotypes cover approximately 6.1% of the sample.

These data are taken from a study of OX40 agonist ivuxolimab in advanced cancers. Describing the broader study: Ivuxolimab was an agonistic, fully human IgG2 monoclonal antibody directed against OX40 (CD134), a costimulatory receptor. Intravenous ivuxolimab was administered to patients every 2 weeks at six dose levels: 0.01, 0.1, 0.3, 1.5, 3 and 10 mg/kg. Of the roughly 54 dose-escalation patients, hepatocellular carcinoma was present in around 19, melanoma in about 15, renal cell carcinoma in 9 and head and neck cancer in 9. In the dose-escalation cohort, 82.7% of patients were male, and the mean age was approximately 60 years, with a range of roughly 20 to 79. Patients were allowed to have had prior anti-PD-1, anti-PD-L1 or anti-CTLA-4 therapy, and 40% of the dose-escalation patients had been treated with checkpoint inhibitors. Partial responses occurred in three dose-escalation patients: two with cutaneous melanoma and one with hepatocellular carcinoma. The purpose of peripheral TCRbeta sequencing was to test whether ivuxolimab changed TCR sequence diversity and led to clonal T-cell expansion. The paper covers the monotherapy dose-escalation part of the phase I ivuxolimab trial, which included N = 52 patients.

Study-level results and caveats: At doses of 0.1 to 3.0 mg/kg, clonal expansion of both CD4+ and CD8+ T cells in blood was seen between baseline and week 6. Low levels of normalized T-cell clonal expansion were also shown by some nonresponding patients. After ivuxolimab, more expanded clones were found on average in CD8+ T cells than in CD4+ T cells. Antigen specificity was not determined for the clonally expanded peripheral T cells. Partial responders in the 0.1-3.0 mg/kg groups had among the lowest normalized peripheral clonal expansion, especially among CD8+ T cells.

V was cut back by 6 bases and J by 1 base, leaving a gap of 18 bases between them. Inclusive of the bounding cysteine and phenylalanine, the CDR3 is 16 residues long. Only the CDR3 region is kept as DNA, spanning 48 bases read in frame from base 1. In the germline V gene, CDR1 corresponds to MDHEN and CDR2 to SYDVKM. Sequenced here: CD4+ or CD8+ T cells sorted from blood, sampled in a trial of the OX40 agonist ivuxolimab. The receptor was derived from an adult with an advanced solid tumor such as melanoma, head and neck, liver or kidney cancer. The V and J genes are TRBV28 and TRBJ1-1; TRBD1 is possibly the D segment (6 matching bases). The CDR3 region has the sequence CASRVQGKGRNTEAFF. The nucleotide sequence reads TGTGCCAGCAGGGTACAGGGAAAGGGGAGGAACACTGAAGCTTTCTTT.